Following are 22 T cell receptor beta chains from one sample sequenced in a study of T cells in localized non-small cell lung cancer. Clones were sequenced by immunoSEQ multiplex PCR, and TCRdb holds only the in-frame ones, with some missing. Of about 1,100 clones in the sample, roughly 20% were seen once. The sequences come from normal lung tissue next to the tumor, collected before any cancer treatment. Every receptor here comes from a man aged 35-69 years with stage II lung adenocarcinoma.

This clone was observed a few times. The CDR3 sequence is CASSTTDSGNTIYF. CDR3 in DNA: TGTGCCAGCAGCACTACAGACTCTGGAAACACCATATATTTT. The genes are TRBV6-8 and TRBJ1-3; D remains unclear. The length of the CDR3 is 14 residues. Germline V CDR1 and CDR2: MNHGY, SAAAGT. The V end lost 6 bases, the J end lost 0 bases, and 9 bases lay between the germline ends.

The V and J genes are TRBV18 and TRBJ1-1, with D unclear. This CDR3 is built from 14 residues. CDR1 is KGHSH and CDR2 is LQKENI in the germline V gene. Between the trimmed V and J ends, which lost 3 bases and 5 bases, there was a span of 13 bases. For the CDR3, the DNA is TGTGCCAGCTCACCCGGAGCGGCTGCGACTGAAGCTTTCTTT. Translating gives CASSPGAAATEAFF.

By sample fraction, this clone is medium-sized. V is TRBV9 and J is TRBJ1-4, with 9 bases identical to TRBD1. V trimming: 6 bases; J trimming: 4 bases; junction bases outside the gene matches: 4. Germline CDR1 and CDR2: SGDLS and YYNGEE. The CDR3 is 14 residues long. This CDR3 reads CASNLGQGNEKLFF. CDR3 DNA: TGTGCCAGCAACCTGGGACAGGGTAATGAAAAACTGTTTTTT.

This clone is categorized as medium-sized. The rearrangement links TRBV11-3 to TRBJ2-2; perhaps TRBD1 as D (6 bases). The germline CDR1 and CDR2 sequences are SGHNT and YENEEA. The CDR3 runs 16 residues. V was shortened by 1 base and J by 3 bases, with 12 bases between the two germline ends. The CDR3 sequence is CASSLGQPGDTGELFF. CDR3 nucleotides: TGTGCCAGCAGCTTAGGTCAACCAGGGGACACCGGGGAGCTGTTTTTT.

This clone has only one observation. The CDR3 DNA follows: TGTGCCAGCTCACCACCGTTAGCGGGAGGGCTCTCCTACGAGCAGTACTTC. Encoded protein: CASSPPLAGGLSYEQYF. J is TRBJ2-7 and V is TRBV18; 11 bases are a match to TRBD2. CDR1 and CDR2 (germline): KGHSH, LQKENI. The CDR3 totals 17 residues. J lost 0 bases, V lost 0 bases, and 4 bases had no gene match.

The V and J genes are TRBV30 and TRBJ1-2, with TRBD1 matching over 8 bases. The CDR3 covers 14 residues. J gave up 6 bases and V 7 bases, and 13 bases lay outside the gene matches. The V gene's germline CDR1 is GTSNPN and CDR2 SVGIG (reference sequence). The CDR3: CASLAGGAGHGYTF. The CDR3 bases are TGTGCCTCCCTAGCAGGGGGCGCGGGACATGGCTACACCTTC.

The chain couples TRBV19 to TRBJ1-1, with D maybe TRBD1 (5 bases). CDR3 length: 14 amino acids. Trimming removed 10 bases from V and 1 base from J, with 16 bases in between. Germline V lookup: CDR1 LNHDA, CDR2 SQIVND (reference sequence). CDR3 amino acids: CATNWGRGNTEAFF. The CDR3, as DNA: TGTGCCACCAATTGGGGAAGGGGGAACACTGAAGCTTTCTTT.

This clone showed up just a few times. The rearrangement joins TRBV9 to TRBJ2-5; 9 positions match TRBD1. J lost 4 bases, V lost 5 bases, and 9 bases had no gene match. Germline CDR1 SGDLS, CDR2 YYNGEE. CDR3 length equals 15 residues. The CDR3 loop reads CASSLTGGRGETQYF. In nucleotides, the CDR3 is TGTGCCAGCAGTCTTACAGGGGGCCGGGGAGAGACCCAGTACTTC.

There are a few counts of this clone. The chain is built from TRBV11-3 and TRBJ2-1; tentative D call: TRBD2 (6 bases). Germline V CDR1 and CDR2: SGHNT, YENEEA. The length of the CDR3 is 14 residues. The V end lost 4 bases, the J end lost 6 bases, and 13 bases lay between the germline ends. The CDR3 spells CASSSSTSGNEQFF. As DNA, the CDR3 is TGTGCCAGCAGCTCGTCGACTAGTGGCAATGAGCAGTTCTTC.

The sample holds a few counts of this clone. The chain is built from TRBV25-1 and TRBJ2-3; TRBD2 matches 7 bases. This CDR3 region has 13 residues. Germline assignment: CDR1 MGHDK and CDR2 SYGVNS. The ends lost 10 bases at V and 2 bases at J; junction bases unmatched: 6. This CDR3 reads CAIGGSSTDTQYF. DNA for the CDR3: TGTGCCATCGGCGGGAGTTCCACAGATACGCAGTATTTT.

This clone was observed a handful of times. The V gene is TRBV7-5, the J gene TRBJ2-3; the D call TRBD1 from the table was never checked on the DNA. TRBV7-5 is given as a pseudogene. CDR3 length: 19 residues. CDR3 loop: CASSESRKGTGASTDTQYF. Written as DNA, the CDR3 is TGTGCCAGCAGCGAATCAAGGAAAGGGACAGGGGCAAGCACAGATACGCAGTATTTT.

The J gene is TRBJ2-1, the V gene TRBV11-3; D is unclear. V lost 5 bases and J lost 6, with 20 bases in between. This CDR3 has 16 residues. The germline gives CDR1 SGHNT, CDR2 YENEEA. The CDR3, as DNA: TGTGCCAGCAGCCCCCGGAGTGGCGGAAACTTCAATGAGCAGTTCTTC. Translated: CASSPRSGGNFNEQFF.

V usage is TRBV11-3 and J usage is TRBJ2-2; D tentatively fits TRBD1 or TRBD2 (5 bases each). The ends were cut back, 3 bases at V and 0 bases at J, with 17 bases in the middle. The CDR3 is made up of 18 amino acids. CDR1 is SGHNT, CDR2 YENEEA, per germline. The CDR3 reads CASSLVRGGYANTGELFF. CDR3 sequence (DNA): TGTGCCAGCAGCTTGGTACGTGGGGGATACGCGAACACCGGGGAGCTGTTTTTT.

This clone came up once. The gene calls are TRBV18 and TRBJ2-6; D possibly corresponds to TRBD1 (6 bases). Trimming took 5 bases from V and 0 from J, leaving 14 bases between them. Per the germline V gene, CDR1 is KGHSH and CDR2 is LQKENI. The CDR3 length is 17 residues. CDR3 bases: TGTGCCAGCTCAGCACAGGGATCGAGCTCTGGGGCCAACGTCCTGACTTTC. It specifies CASSAQGSSSGANVLTF.

The chain couples TRBV6-8 to TRBJ1-1; TRBD1 matches at 7 bases. Germline trimming cut 7 bases from V and 5 bases from J; bases unmatched to any gene: 7. The germline V gene encodes CDR1 MNHGY and CDR2 SAAAGT. The CDR3 consists of 13 residues. The CDR3 loop reads CASNGQARTEAFF. The CDR3 nucleotides are TGTGCCAGCAATGGACAGGCGAGGACTGAAGCTTTCTTT.

The chain combines TRBV19 with TRBJ1-5; D is perhaps TRBD1 (5 bases). Trimming shortened V by 6 bases and J by 3 bases, and 18 bases separated the two germline ends. Germline CDR1 is LNHDA and CDR2 is SQIVND (reference sequence). The CDR3 totals 16 residues. Written as DNA, the CDR3 is TGTGCCAGTAGGGTGGGGCGGGGGGATAACAATCAGCCCCAGCATTTT. Translation gives CASRVGRGDNNQPQHF.

J is TRBJ1-2 and V is TRBV9, with 8 bases lining up with TRBD1. V was clipped by 4 bases and J by 8 bases; unmatched bases: 13. CDR1 and CDR2 from the germline V gene are SGDLS and YYNGEE. CDR3 size: 15 residues. The chain's CDR3 is CASSPPGQGASGYTF. The CDR3 DNA is TGTGCCAGCAGCCCTCCAGGGCAGGGGGCATCGGGCTACACCTTC.

This clone came up a few times. V is TRBV15 and J is TRBJ2-2; tentative D call: TRBD1 (5 bases). This CDR3 is built from 16 residues. The ends were cut back, 0 bases at V and 8 bases at J, with 16 bases in the middle. Germline lookup yields CDR1 LNHNV and CDR2 YYDKDF (reference sequence). CDR3 loop: CATSRDYSGRGGELFF. CDR3 sequence (DNA): TGTGCCACCAGCAGAGATTATTCAGGGCGTGGGGGGGAGCTGTTTTTT.

The rearrangement joins TRBV19 to TRBJ1-2, with D hard to call. The germline V gene has CDR1 LNHDA and CDR2 SQIVND (reference sequence). This CDR3 spans 14 amino acids. The germline V and J ends were trimmed by 3 bases and 8 bases, with 16 bases remaining between them. The CDR3 protein is CASSIKVGVDGYTF. CDR3 in DNA: TGTGCCAGTAGTATTAAAGTCGGGGTGGACGGCTACACCTTC.

The genes are TRBV5-1 and TRBJ2-7; perhaps TRBD1 as D (6 bases). The CDR3 totals 15 residues. The V and J ends lost 3 bases and 0 bases respectively, with 13 bases between them. The V gene's germline CDR1 is SGHRS and CDR2 YFSETQ. CDR3 in DNA: TGCGCCAGCAGCTGGGACATTGGAAGCTCCTACGAGCAGTACTTC. It yields the protein CASSWDIGSSYEQYF. Variable domain in full (rest from reference TRBV5-1 and TRBJ2-7): KAGVTQTPRYLIKTRGQQVTLSCSPISGHRSVSWYQQTPGQGLQFLFEYFSETQRNKGNFPGRFSGRQFSNSRSEMNVSTLELGDSALYLCASSWDIGSSYEQYFGPGTRLTVT.

This clone was counted only a few times. V usage is TRBV11-3 and J usage is TRBJ1-2; maybe TRBD1 (5 bases). Per the germline V gene, CDR1 is SGHNT and CDR2 is YENEEA. V was trimmed by 3 bases and J by 8 bases, leaving 28 bases between them. The CDR3 has 18 amino acids. The CDR3 sequence: CASSLLGSDSLFGGGYTF. Written as DNA, the CDR3 is TGTGCCAGCAGCTTGCTAGGAAGTGACAGCTTATTTGGGGGAGGCTACACCTTC.

This clone rates as large. The chain has TRBV19 and TRBJ1-4; D gene uncertain. The CDR3 extends over 14 amino acids. V was trimmed by 2 bases and J by 7 bases, leaving 11 bases between them. Germline CDR1 reads LNHDA; CDR2 reads SQIVND (reference sequence). The CDR3 coding sequence is TGTGCCAGTAGTATACGACGGCCTGGTGAAAAACTGTTTTTT. The encoded protein is CASSIRRPGEKLFF.